The entry below gives a single TCR beta chain sequence along with its context. Germline loops: CDR1 SGHNT, CDR2 YENEEA. V was clipped by 1 base and J by 6 bases, with 11 bases between them. The CDR3 loop spans 14 amino acids. This specimen belongs to a study of blood T cell repertoires in COVID-19. Study-level information: The United States, Italy and Spain supplied acute and convalescent COVID-19 samples.

Original handling: Estimated nucleated cell counts came from reference gene primer amplification. Only in-frame clones appear in the TCRdb table, and some are missing; sequencing was by immunoSEQ multiplex PCR. For V, J and clone size, that table is used; D and trimming come from the DNA. The sample holds around 310,000 clones; roughly 86% are singletons and the top ten take roughly 10%. Donors in Cohort 3 counted as recovered after two negative PCRs, clearance, or symptom resolution. The genes are TRBV11-3 and TRBJ2-3; D is undetermined. The source of this sequence is a woman in her thirties who had recovered from COVID-19. The sample was PBMCs or T cells enriched from blood (not recorded which). The CDR3 coding sequence is TGTGCCAGCAGCTTAGGGCTAGACGGGGATACGCAGTATTTT. Protein product: CASSLGLDGDTQYF.